This TCR beta chain was observed in a study of T cell responses to AZD1222 COVID-19 vaccine. Whole-study context: Second-dose intervals near 4 or 12 weeks were combined. Points from the study as a whole: There were repertoire samples only from the period after the peak T cell response. Donors were largely white British and mainly female; clonal diversity was possibly underestimated. Unmutated regions of variants are reportedly targeted by nearly half of spike-specific TCRs.

The CDR3 is made up of 11 amino acids. Germline V gene lookup returns CDR1 DFQATT and CDR2 SNEGSKA (reference sequence). Trimming pared 3 bases from V and 4 bases from J, leaving 5 bases between. Generated by immunoSEQ multiplex PCR, the TCRdb table keeps only in-frame clones and is missing some. The sample consists of around 160,000 clones, 80% to 90% of them appearing once. As concerns this clone: Antigen: not known.

The receptor was isolated from an adult in good health. The J gene is TRBJ2-3, the V gene TRBV20-1; D remains unclear. Sequenced material: peripheral blood, taken on day 0 of AZD1222 vaccination. In DNA, the CDR3 is TGCAGTGCTAGGCGCCCAGATACGCAGTATTTT. It specifies CSARRPDTQYF.